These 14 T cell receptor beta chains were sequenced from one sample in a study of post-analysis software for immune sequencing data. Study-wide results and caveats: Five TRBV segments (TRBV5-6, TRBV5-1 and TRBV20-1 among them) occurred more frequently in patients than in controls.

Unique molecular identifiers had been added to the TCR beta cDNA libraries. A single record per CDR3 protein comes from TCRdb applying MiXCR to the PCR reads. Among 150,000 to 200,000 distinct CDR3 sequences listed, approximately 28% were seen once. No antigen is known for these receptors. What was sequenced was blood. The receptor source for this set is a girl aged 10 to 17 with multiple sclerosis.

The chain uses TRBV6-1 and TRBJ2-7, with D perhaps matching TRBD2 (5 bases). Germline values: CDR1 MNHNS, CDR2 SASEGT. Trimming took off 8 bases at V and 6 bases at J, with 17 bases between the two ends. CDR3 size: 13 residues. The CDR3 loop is CASRTGLLAEQYF. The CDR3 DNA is TGTGCCAGCCGGACCGGACTTTTGGCCGAGCAGTACTTC.

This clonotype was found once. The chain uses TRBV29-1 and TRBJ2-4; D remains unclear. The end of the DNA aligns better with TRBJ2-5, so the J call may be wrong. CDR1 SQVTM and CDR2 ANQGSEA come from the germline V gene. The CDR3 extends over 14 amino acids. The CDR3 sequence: CSVEGRTAKETQYF. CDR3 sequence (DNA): TGCAGCGTTGAAGGTCGGACGGCAAAAGAGACCCAGTACTTC.

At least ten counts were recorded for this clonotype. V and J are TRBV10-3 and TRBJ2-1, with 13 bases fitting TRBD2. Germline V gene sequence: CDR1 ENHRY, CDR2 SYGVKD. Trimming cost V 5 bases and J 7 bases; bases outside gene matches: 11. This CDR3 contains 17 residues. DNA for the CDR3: TGTGCCATCAGTCGCGACCCAGGACTAGCGGGAGTTAATGAGCAGTTCTTC. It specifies CAISRDPGLAGVNEQFF.

Written as DNA, the CDR3 is TGTGCCAGCAGTTATACAGCTAGCTCTGGGGCCAACGTCCTGACTTTC. Its translation: CASSYTASSGANVLTF. This rearrangement joins TRBV27 to TRBJ2-6; D uncertain. Germline V gene lookup returns CDR1 MNHEY and CDR2 SMNVEV (reference sequence). V lost 4 bases and J lost 0, with 10 bases in between. The CDR3 has 16 residues.

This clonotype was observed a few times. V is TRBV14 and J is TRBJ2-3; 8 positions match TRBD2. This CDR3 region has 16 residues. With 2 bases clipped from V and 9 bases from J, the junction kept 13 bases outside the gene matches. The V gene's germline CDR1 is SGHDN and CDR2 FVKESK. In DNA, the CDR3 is TGTGCCAGCAGCCAAAGAGGGACTAGGTTAACGCGGACGCAGTATTTT. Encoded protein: CASSQRGTRLTRTQYF.

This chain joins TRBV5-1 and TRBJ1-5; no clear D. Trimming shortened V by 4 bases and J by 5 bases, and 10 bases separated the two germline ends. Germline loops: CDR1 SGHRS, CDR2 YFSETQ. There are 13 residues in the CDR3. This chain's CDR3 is CASSVGVDQPQHF. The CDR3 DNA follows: TGCGCCAGCAGCGTGGGAGTCGATCAGCCCCAGCATTTT.

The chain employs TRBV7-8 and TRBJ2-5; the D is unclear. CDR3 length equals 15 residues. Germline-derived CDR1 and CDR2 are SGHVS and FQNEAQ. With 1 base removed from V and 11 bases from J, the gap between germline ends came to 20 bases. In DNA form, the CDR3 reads TGTGCCAGCAGCTTAGACTGGTCGTCGTACAATGAGCAGTACTTC. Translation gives CASSLDWSSYNEQYF.

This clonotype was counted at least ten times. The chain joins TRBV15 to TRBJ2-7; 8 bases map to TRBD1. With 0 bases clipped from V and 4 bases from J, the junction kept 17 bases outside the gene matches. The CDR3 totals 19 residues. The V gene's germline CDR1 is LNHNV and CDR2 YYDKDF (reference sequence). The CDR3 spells CATSRDLDGSGGRRYEQYF. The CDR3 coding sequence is TGTGCCACCAGCAGAGATCTCGATGGTTCAGGGGGCCGCCGTTACGAGCAGTACTTC. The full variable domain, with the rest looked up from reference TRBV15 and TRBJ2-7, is DAMVIQNPRYQVTQFGKPVTLSCSQTLNHNVMYWYQQKSSQAPKLLFHYYDKDFNNEADTPDNFQSRRPNTSFCFLDIRSPGLGDTAMYLCATSRDLDGSGGRRYEQYFGPGTRLTVT.

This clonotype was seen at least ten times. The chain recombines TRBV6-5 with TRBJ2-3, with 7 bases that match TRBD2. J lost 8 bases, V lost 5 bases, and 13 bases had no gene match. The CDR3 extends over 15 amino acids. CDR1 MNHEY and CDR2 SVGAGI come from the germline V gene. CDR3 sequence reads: CASSLLAPNDRTQYF. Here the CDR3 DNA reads TGTGCCAGCAGTCTACTAGCGCCTAATGACCGTACGCAGTATTTT.

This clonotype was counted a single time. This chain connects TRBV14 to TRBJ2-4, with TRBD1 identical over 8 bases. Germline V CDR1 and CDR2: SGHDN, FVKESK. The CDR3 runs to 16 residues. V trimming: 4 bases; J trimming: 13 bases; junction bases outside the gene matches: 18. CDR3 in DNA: TGTGCCAGCAGCCGAACGGACAGGGCCAACTCCTACAAGCAGTACTTC. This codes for CASSRTDRANSYKQYF. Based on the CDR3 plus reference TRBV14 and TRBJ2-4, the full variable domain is EAGVTQFPSHSVIEKGQTVTLRCDPISGHDNLYWYRRVMGKEIKFLLHFVKESKQDESGMPNNRFLAERTGGTYSTLKVQPAELEDSGVYFCASSRTDRANSYKQYFGAGTRLSVL.

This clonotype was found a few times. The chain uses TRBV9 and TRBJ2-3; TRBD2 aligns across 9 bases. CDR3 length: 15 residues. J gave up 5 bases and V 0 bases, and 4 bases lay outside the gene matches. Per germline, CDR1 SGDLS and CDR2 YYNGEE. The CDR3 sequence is CASSVGGRAEDTQYF. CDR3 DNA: TGTGCCAGCAGCGTAGGCGGGAGGGCCGAAGATACGCAGTATTTT.

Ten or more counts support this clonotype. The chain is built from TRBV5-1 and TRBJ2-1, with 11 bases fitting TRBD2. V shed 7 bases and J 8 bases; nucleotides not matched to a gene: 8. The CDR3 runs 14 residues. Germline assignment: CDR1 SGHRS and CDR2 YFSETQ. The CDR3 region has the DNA TGCGCCAGCCTTCTAGCGGGAGGATCCCATGAGCAGTTCTTC. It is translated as CASLLAGGSHEQFF.

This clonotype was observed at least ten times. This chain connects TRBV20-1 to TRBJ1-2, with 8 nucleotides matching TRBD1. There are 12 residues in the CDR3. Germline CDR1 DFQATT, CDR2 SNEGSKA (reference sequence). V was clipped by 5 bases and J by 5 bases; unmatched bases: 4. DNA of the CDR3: TGCAGTGCTCTACAGGGGGGGTATGGCTACACCTTC. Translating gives CSALQGGYGYTF.

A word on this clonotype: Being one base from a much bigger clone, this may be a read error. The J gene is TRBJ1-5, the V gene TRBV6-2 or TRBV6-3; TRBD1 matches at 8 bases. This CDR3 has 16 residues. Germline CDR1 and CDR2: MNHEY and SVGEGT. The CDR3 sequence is CAGSYQQGGFRQPQHF. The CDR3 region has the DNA TGTGCCGGCAGTTACCAACAGGGGGGGTTTCGGCAGCCCCAGCATTTT.